Listed below are T cell receptor beta chains from one sample, sequenced in a study of follicular helper T cells after annual influenza vaccination. TCRdb's copy holds only in-frame clones and misses some; the assay was immunoSEQ multiplex PCR. The table lists about 10,000 clones, approximately 85% of them singletons. The sequencing used CXCR5+ CD38- circulating T follicular helper cells from blood, collected 7 days after influenza vaccination. These TCRs come from an adult who received the influenza vaccine. The conserved cysteine and the conserved F or W are not part of the CDR3 here. The D gene is left open where the match is weak. Size values are once, few and many counts, or a class for expanded clones, and some rows have none.

clone_size	j_call	v_call	d_call	cdr3_aa
once	TRBJ1-4	TRBV6-5	-	ASSRVGDEKLF
-	TRBJ1-6	TRBV14	-	ASSQDLLNSPLH
-	TRBJ1-3	TRBV7-2	-	ASSSFYSGNTIY
-	TRBJ1-6	TRBV2	TRBD1	ASRPGTGENSPLH
-	TRBJ1-2	TRBV19	-	ASSPSGENYGYT
-	TRBJ1-6	TRBV30	-	AWTMGTRGGNSPLH
once	TRBJ1-5	TRBV6-5	-	ASSLNSNQPQH
-	TRBJ1-4	TRBV7-9	-	ASSLSDRFQTNEKLF
-	TRBJ2-5	TRBV19	TRBD2	ASSISSGGGRETQY
-	TRBJ1-1	TRBV15	-	ATSREGPGRDTEAF
-	TRBJ2-7	TRBV6-5	-	ASSYFYEQY
-	TRBJ1-3	TRBV9	-	ASSPDRTSSSGNTIY
-	TRBJ1-5	TRBV5-5	-	ASGDSNQPQH
-	TRBJ2-5	TRBV18	-	ASSPSRGGETQY
few	TRBJ2-1	TRBV7-2	-	ASSPPSYEQF
-	TRBJ2-2	TRBV5-1	-	ASSPNTGELF
-	TRBJ2-2	TRBV11-3	TRBD1	ASSPQRQGDAGELF
few	TRBJ1-2	TRBV11-2	TRBD1	ASSSYRGKRDGYT
-	TRBJ1-5	TRBV28	-	ASSLLRVDQPQH
-	TRBJ1-1	TRBV2	TRBD1	ASSFDRGNTEAF
-	TRBJ2-7	TRBV7-9	TRBD1	ASSIGTGDYEQY
-	TRBJ2-3	TRBV4-3	-	ASSQDLDTQY
once	TRBJ2-5	TRBV20-1	TRBD2	SVGGQETQY
-	TRBJ1-1	TRBV30	-	AWSQTVGLAF